A single sample is the source of the 5 T cell receptor beta chains below, sequenced in a study of T cells in localized non-small cell lung cancer. Sequenced by immunoSEQ multiplex PCR; TCRdb stores in-frame clones only, minus some. This sample yields 2,000 or so clones, of which approximately 33% are seen a single time; approximately 7.3% belongs to the top ten. The sample consisted of lung tumor tissue, taken before any cancer treatment. These receptors were obtained from a male donor older than 55 with stage I squamous cell lung carcinoma.

This chain connects TRBV14 to TRBJ1-1; D remains ambiguous. The germline CDR1 and CDR2 sequences are SGHDN and FVKESK. Trimming left V 1 base short and J 4 bases short, with 7 bases between. The CDR3 loop spans 13 amino acids. CDR3 bases: TGTGCCAGCAGCCAAGGACGGGGCACTGAAGCTTTCTTT. Its protein is CASSQGRGTEAFF.

This clone was recorded once. The chain uses TRBV5-1 and TRBJ2-1, with a possible D match to TRBD1 (6 bases). The CDR3 has 14 residues. Trimming shortened V by 0 bases and J by 9 bases, and 13 bases separated the two germline ends. Per the germline V gene, CDR1 is SGHRS and CDR2 is YFSETQ. The CDR3 is CASSLDRENGEQFF. The CDR3 DNA follows: TGCGCCAGCAGCTTGGACAGGGAGAACGGTGAGCAGTTCTTC.

This clone was seen more than once but under ten times. This chain connects TRBV9 to TRBJ2-7, with 9 bases matching TRBD2. CDR3 size: 17 residues. Germline assignment: CDR1 SGDLS and CDR2 YYNGEE. With 3 bases clipped from V and 0 bases from J, the junction kept 10 bases outside the gene matches. CDR3 protein: CASSGGLAGSSSYEQYF. CDR3 DNA: TGTGCCAGCAGCGGCGGGCTAGCGGGGAGTAGCTCCTACGAGCAGTACTTC.

This chain joins TRBV28 and TRBJ1-3; TRBD1 might be the D (5 bases). The germline V and J ends were trimmed by 3 bases and 8 bases, with 11 bases remaining between them. CDR1 MDHEN and CDR2 SYDVKM come from the germline V gene. This CDR3 has 13 amino acids. DNA of the CDR3: TGTGCCAGCAGTTTGTCGGGGCAAGACACCATATATTTT. It encodes CASSLSGQDTIYF. Supplemented by reference TRBV28 and TRBJ1-3, the full variable domain reads DVKVTQSSRYLVKRTGEKVFLECVQDMDHENMFWYRQDPGLGLRLIYFSYDVKMKEKGDIPEGYSVSREKKERFSLILESASTNQTSMYLCASSLSGQDTIYFGEGSWLTVV.

This clone was seen more than once but under ten times. V usage is TRBV29-1 and J usage is TRBJ2-7; TRBD1 is a possible D gene (6 bases). There are 13 residues in the CDR3. Germline V gene lookup returns CDR1 SQVTM and CDR2 ANQGSEA. Trimming shortened V by 5 bases and J by 1 base, and 12 bases separated the two germline ends. The CDR3 loop is CSVQDSDSYEQYF. CDR3 nucleotide sequence: TGCAGCGTTCAGGACAGCGATTCCTACGAGCAGTACTTC.